This record covers a single T cell receptor (beta chain). This sample was taken from a study of PD-1 blockade in classical Hodgkin lymphoma. Assay used: immunoSEQ multiplex PCR; TCRdb lists only in-frame clones, some missing. The table has 25,000 to 40,000 clones, 82% seen once. After autologous stem cell transplantation all patients relapsed, and prior brentuximab vedotin exposure differed between cohorts. The V gene's germline CDR1 is SGHTA and CDR2 FQGNSA. The V end lost 3 bases, the J end lost 0 bases, and 18 bases lay between the germline ends. The CDR3 is 18 residues long. The chain recombines TRBV7-2 with TRBJ2-1; either TRBD1 or TRBD2 may fit D (5 bases each). The sample was peripheral blood mononuclear cells (PBMCs), taken at baseline. The source of this sequence is a human donor with classical Hodgkin lymphoma. For the CDR3, the DNA is TGTGCCAGCAGCTTGACGGGCTGGACTGACAGCTCCTACAATGAGCAGTTCTTC. This encodes CASSLTGWTDSSYNEQFF.